Listed below are T cell receptor beta chains from one sample, sequenced in a study of blood T cell repertoires in COVID-19. Clones were read by immunoSEQ multiplex PCR, and TCRdb kept only the in-frame ones, dropping some. Of 160,000 or so clones in the sample, over 70% were seen once. The sample consisted of PBMCs or T cells enriched from blood (not recorded which). Receptors originate from a woman aged 40 to 50 with acute COVID-19. The CDR3 runs from the conserved cysteine through the conserved F or W. D genes are given only for firm matches. Size values are once, few and many counts, or a class for expanded clones, and some rows have none.

TRBV10-3,TRBJ1-2,NA,few,CAISESLYGYTF,TGTGCCATCAGTGAGAGCTTGTATGGCTACACCTTC
TRBV2,TRBJ1-2,NA,NA,CASNLHRVPGYTF,TGTGCCAGCAACTTGCACAGGGTGCCTGGCTACACCTTC
TRBV30,TRBJ1-2,NA,once,CAWAGEFPYGYTF,TGTGCCTGGGCTGGAGAGTTCCCCTATGGCTACACCTTC
TRBV30,TRBJ1-4,NA,NA,CAWKETGGWEKLFF,TGTGCCTGGAAAGAGACAGGAGGATGGGAAAAACTGTTTTTT
TRBV19,TRBJ2-2,NA,NA,CASSTTLWNTGELFF,TGTGCCAGTAGTACTACCCTCTGGAACACCGGGGAGCTGTTTTTT
TRBV3-1/TRBV3-2,TRBJ2-1,NA,once,CASSPLGSEQFF,TGTGCCAGCAGCCCGCTGGGGAGTGAGCAGTTCTTC
TRBV3-1/TRBV3-2,TRBJ2-1,NA,NA,CASSPRRSYNEQFF,TGTGCCAGTTCCCCCCGTCGCTCCTACAATGAGCAGTTCTTC
TRBV19,TRBJ2-3,NA,NA,CASSLGGTADTQYF,TGTGCCAGTAGTCTGGGGGGTACGGCAGATACGCAGTATTTT
TRBV2,TRBJ1-5,NA,few,CASRILDETGNHQPQHF,TGTGCCAGCAGGATCCTCGACGAAACAGGGAATCACCAGCCCCAGCATTTT
TRBV5-1,TRBJ2-2,TRBD1,NA,CASSTGAGELFF,TGCGCCAGCAGCACAGGGGCCGGGGAGCTGTTTTTT
TRBV7-9,TRBJ2-5,TRBD1,NA,CASSSGQGARETQYF,TGTGCCAGCAGCTCGGGGCAGGGGGCACGAGAGACCCAGTACTTC
TRBV3-1/TRBV3-2,TRBJ2-1,TRBD2,few,CASSQGGGRAQNEQFF,TGTGCCAGCAGCCAAGGAGGCGGGAGGGCCCAGAATGAGCAGTTCTTC
TRBV6-6,TRBJ1-1,NA,NA,CASKLPADTEAFF,TGTGCCAGCAAACTACCGGCGGACACTGAAGCTTTCTTT
TRBV7-9,TRBJ2-7,TRBD1,NA,CASSLQGAGGNEQYF,TGTGCCAGCAGCCTACAGGGGGCGGGTGGGAACGAGCAGTACTTC
TRBV7-9,TRBJ1-1,NA,NA,CASSKQIMNTEAFF,TGTGCCAGCAGCAAACAGATCATGAACACTGAAGCTTTCTTT
TRBV7-8,TRBJ2-3,TRBD2,NA,CASSLEASGTHTDTQYF,TGTGCCAGCAGCTTAGAGGCTAGCGGGACTCACACAGATACGCAGTATTTT
TRBV19,TRBJ2-1,NA,NA,CASRRVMEGNEQFF,TGTGCCAGTAGGAGGGTCATGGAGGGCAATGAGCAGTTCTTC
TRBV29-1,TRBJ1-1,NA,NA,CSVASPGLTNTEAFF,TGCAGCGTCGCTAGTCCCGGACTGACGAACACTGAAGCTTTCTTT
TRBV5-4,TRBJ1-1,NA,once,CASSPGGGGGTEAFF,TGTGCCAGCAGCCCGGGGGGGGGTGGAGGTACTGAAGCTTTCTTT
TRBV6-6,TRBJ2-2,NA,NA,CASSPTSTNTGELFF,TGTGCCAGCAGCCCCACTAGTACGAACACCGGGGAGCTGTTTTTT
TRBV19,TRBJ2-1,NA,NA,CASSLPGNFGNEQFF,TGTGCCAGTAGCCTTCCCGGGAACTTCGGCAATGAGCAGTTCTTC
TRBV5-4,TRBJ2-3,NA,NA,CASSLKLGEADTQYF,TGTGCCAGCAGCTTGAAGTTGGGGGAGGCAGATACGCAGTATTTT
TRBV19,TRBJ2-3,TRBD2,once,CASSMGGGSGTDTQYF,TGTGCCAGTAGTATGGGCGGCGGGAGCGGCACAGATACGCAGTATTTT
TRBV5-6,TRBJ1-2,TRBD1,NA,CASRTGQGPYGYTF,TGTGCCAGCAGGACCGGACAGGGACCCTATGGCTACACCTTC
TRBV15,TRBJ2-2,NA,NA,CATAKGAGELFF,TGTGCCACCGCCAAGGGGGCCGGGGAGCTGTTTTTT
TRBV7-3,TRBJ2-1,TRBD2,NA,CASSSGGRNEQFF,TGTGCCAGCAGCTCGGGCGGGAGGAATGAGCAGTTCTTC
TRBV5-1,TRBJ2-7,NA,NA,CASSFSSYEQYF,TGCGCCAGCAGCTTCTCCTCCTACGAGCAGTACTTC
TRBV7-2,TRBJ2-4,NA,NA,CASSPYGDSLAKNIQYF,TGTGCCAGCAGCCCGTACGGAGACTCCCTCGCCAAAAACATTCAGTACTTC
TRBV11-2,TRBJ1-2,NA,few,CASSLVGGNYGYTF,TGTGCCAGCAGCTTAGTCGGCGGAAACTATGGCTACACCTTC
TRBV7-8,TRBJ1-1,TRBD1,NA,CASSPVTGVSEAFF,TGTGCCAGCAGCCCGGTGACAGGGGTCTCTGAAGCTTTCTTT
TRBV3-1/TRBV3-2,TRBJ2-2,TRBD2,NA,CASSQDEGLGGRELFF,TGTGCCAGCAGCCAAGATGAGGGACTAGGAGGCAGGGAGCTGTTTTTT
TRBV19,TRBJ1-1,TRBD1,NA,CASSIGSGGNEAFF,TGTGCCAGTAGTATAGGGTCAGGGGGCAATGAAGCTTTCTTT
TRBV18,TRBJ2-1,TRBD1,NA,CASSEIRGQGASKQFF,TGTGCCAGCTCGGAAATACGGGGACAGGGGGCGTCAAAGCAGTTCTTC
TRBV7-2,TRBJ1-1,TRBD1,NA,CASRPTGGTRAFF,TGTGCCAGCAGACCGACAGGGGGCACGCGGGCTTTCTTT
TRBV2,TRBJ2-1,NA,NA,CASSVQTGNYNEQFF,TGTGCCAGCAGCGTACAAACAGGGAATTACAATGAGCAGTTCTTC
TRBV30,TRBJ2-7,NA,NA,CAWSVGGITYEQYF,TGTGCCTGGAGTGTAGGCGGGATCACCTACGAGCAGTACTTC
TRBV19,TRBJ2-6,NA,NA,CASRGSGANVLTF,TGTGCCAGTCGAGGGTCTGGGGCCAACGTCCTGACTTTC
TRBV27,TRBJ1-5,NA,NA,CASSPLGASYSNQPQHF,TGTGCCAGCAGTCCCCTGGGAGCCTCTTATAGCAATCAGCCCCAGCATTTT
TRBV9,TRBJ2-2,TRBD2,NA,CASSPGEGLAAGELFF,TGTGCCAGCAGCCCCGGGGAAGGGCTAGCGGCCGGGGAGCTGTTTTTT
TRBV19,TRBJ2-1,TRBD2,once,CASSILLGTRFNEQFF,TGTGCCAGTAGTATCCTCTTAGGGACTAGATTCAATGAGCAGTTCTTC
TRBV5-1,TRBJ2-1,NA,NA,CASSLASSSSYNEQFF,TGCGCCAGCAGCTTGGCTAGCTCCAGCTCCTACAATGAGCAGTTCTTC
TRBV30,TRBJ1-2,NA,NA,CAFRRQPANYGYTF,TGTGCCTTCCGCCGACAGCCTGCGAACTATGGCTACACCTTC
TRBV19,TRBJ2-7,TRBD2,NA,CASSSRSASGSGLVQYF,TGTGCCAGTAGTTCTCGATCGGCTAGCGGGAGTGGTTTGGTGCAGTACTTC
TRBV2,TRBJ2-1,TRBD1,NA,CASKGGTGFNEQFF,TGTGCCAGCAAGGGAGGGACAGGGTTTAATGAGCAGTTCTTC
TRBV11-3,TRBJ2-5,NA,NA,CASSLGGQYQETQYF,TGTGCCAGCAGCTTAGGAGGACAGTACCAAGAGACCCAGTACTTC
TRBV4-1,TRBJ2-4,TRBD1,NA,CASSQGGQGILAKNIQYF,TGCGCCAGCAGCCAAGGGGGACAGGGGATACTAGCCAAAAACATTCAGTACTTC
TRBV3-1/TRBV3-2,TRBJ2-7,NA,NA,CASSQARLLAREANEQYF,TGTGCCAGCAGCCAGGCCCGTTTACTAGCACGGGAAGCTAACGAGCAGTACTTC
TRBV3-1/TRBV3-2,TRBJ2-5,TRBD2,NA,CASSQAGGVRETQYF,TGTGCCAGCAGCCAAGCGGGGGGTGTTCGGGAGACCCAGTACTTC
TRBV7-3,TRBJ2-3,NA,NA,CASSLTAGQGGWDTQYF,TGTGCCAGCAGCTTAACGGCTGGACAGGGAGGGTGGGATACGCAGTATTTT
TRBV28,TRBJ2-7,TRBD1,NA,CASSSRDRSLYEQYF,TGTGCCAGCAGTTCCCGGGACAGGTCCCTCTACGAGCAGTACTTC
TRBV29-1,TRBJ1-3,TRBD1,few,CSVELGQNSGNTIYF,TGCAGCGTTGAGTTGGGACAGAACTCTGGAAACACCATATATTTT